These 13 T cell receptor beta chains were sequenced from one sample in a study of PD-L1 blockade in urothelial cancer. Assay: immunoSEQ multiplex PCR; the TCRdb copy retains only in-frame clones and omits some. The repertoire has 37,000 or so clones, 82% of them found once; the top ten carry about 17%. Source: PBMCs, taken around atezolizumab (anti-PD-L1) treatment. The source of these receptors is a man aged 60 to 75 with urothelial cancer.

This rearrangement joins TRBV6-5 to TRBJ2-7; TRBD1 might be the D (6 bases). Germline CDR1 is MNHEY and CDR2 is SVGAGI. V shed 6 bases and J shed 7 bases, with 16 bases lying between them. CDR3 size: 13 residues. The CDR3 DNA is TGTGCCAGCAGAACACGGACAGCTCGGGAGCAGTACTTC. It is translated as CASRTRTAREQYF.

The J gene is TRBJ2-2, the V gene TRBV6-5; maybe TRBD1 (6 bases). Per germline, CDR1 MNHEY and CDR2 SVGAGI. Trimming stripped 7 bases from V and 1 base from J, with 13 bases between. The CDR3 contains 15 residues. CDR3 sequence: CASTRDTQNTGELFF. The CDR3 nucleotides are TGTGCCAGCACAAGGGACACCCAGAACACCGGGGAGCTGTTTTTT.

The chain recombines TRBV28 with TRBJ2-3; 12 positions agree with TRBD2. The CDR3 has 16 residues. V shed 5 bases and J 2 bases; nucleotides not matched to a gene: 5. Germline values: CDR1 MDHEN, CDR2 SYDVKM. The CDR3 nucleotides read TGTGCCAGCAGTACTCGGACTAGCGGGGTCACAGATACGCAGTATTTT. As protein: CASSTRTSGVTDTQYF.

This rearrangement joins TRBV5-1 to TRBJ1-1; D perhaps matches TRBD1 (5 bases). V lost 7 bases, J lost 3 bases, and 7 bases lay in between. The CDR3 totals 11 residues. CDR1 and CDR2 (germline): SGHRS, YFSETQ. CDR3 sequence (DNA): TGCGCCAGCTCCAGGGACACTGAAGCTTTCTTT. Its protein is CASSRDTEAFF.

The rearrangement links TRBV2 to TRBJ1-6, with 7 bases aligning to TRBD1. With V trimmed by 6 bases and J by 7 bases, 3 bases remained unmatched. There are 13 residues in the CDR3. Germline CDR1 reads SNHLY; CDR2 reads FYNNEI. CDR3 region: CASRIQGNSPLHF. The DNA of the CDR3 is TGTGCCAGCAGGATACAGGGGAATTCACCCCTCCACTTT.

The rearrangement joins TRBV7-2 to TRBJ1-3, with unresolved D. The CDR3 is 16 residues long. Looked up from germline, CDR1 is SGHTA and CDR2 is FQGNSA. Deletions cut 5 bases from V and 0 bases from J, with 14 bases between. The CDR3 DNA is TGTGCCAGCAGCCGATCAGGCCCTTTCTCTGGAAACACCATATATTTT. This encodes CASSRSGPFSGNTIYF.

The chain employs TRBV9 and TRBJ1-2, with TRBD1 matching 7 bases. The CDR3 consists of 14 residues. V was clipped by 0 bases and J by 4 bases; unmatched bases: 3. Germline V gene sequence: CDR1 SGDLS, CDR2 YYNGEE. This chain's CDR3 is CASSVGQGGYGYTF. The CDR3 DNA sequence: TGTGCCAGCAGCGTAGGACAGGGCGGCTATGGCTACACCTTC.

The CDR3 bases are TGTGCCAGCAGCCCAGAAAGTTACAGGGGGCGAACTGAAGCTTTCTTT. Residues: CASSPESYRGRTEAFF. The chain carries TRBV7-2 and TRBJ1-1, with 9 bases aligning to TRBD1. The CDR3 has 16 residues. Germline CDR1 and CDR2: SGHTA and FQGNSA. Losses at the gene ends were 5 bases for V and 5 bases for J; bases not matched to a gene: 12.

V usage is TRBV6-5 and J usage is TRBJ1-1; 7 bases match TRBD1. V lost 5 bases to trimming and J lost 3 bases; unmatched junction nucleotides: 9. The CDR3 sequence is 15 residues long. Per the germline V gene, CDR1 is MNHEY and CDR2 is SVGAGI. The CDR3 sequence: CASSGQTGADTEAFF. The CDR3 coding sequence is TGTGCCAGCAGTGGTCAAACAGGGGCGGACACTGAAGCTTTCTTT.

V and J are TRBV5-1 and TRBJ2-7, with D possibly TRBD2 on 7 matching bases. The germline gives CDR1 SGHRS, CDR2 YFSETQ. V shed 3 bases and J shed 4 bases, with 17 bases lying between them. The CDR3 has 15 amino acids. CDR3 protein: CASSSLGGAGYEQYF. In DNA, the CDR3 is TGCGCCAGCAGCTCCCTGGGGGGGGCCGGGTACGAGCAGTACTTC.

The chain employs TRBV5-4 and TRBJ1-2, with unresolved D. V was shortened by 2 bases and J by 3 bases, with 11 bases between the two germline ends. This CDR3 has 14 amino acids. Germline CDR1 and CDR2: SGHNT and YYREEE (reference sequence). The CDR3 loop is CASSLGLRDYGYTF. As DNA, the CDR3 is TGTGCCAGCAGCTTAGGTCTCCGGGACTATGGCTACACCTTC.

V usage is TRBV11-2 and J usage is TRBJ2-7; 9 bases agree with TRBD1. The CDR3 is 17 amino acids. From germline, CDR1 is SGHAT and CDR2 FQNNGV. Losses at the gene ends were 1 base for V and 1 base for J; bases not matched to a gene: 8. In DNA, the CDR3 is TGTGCCAGCAGCTTAGTGGGACAGGGCCCTCTGTCCTACGAGCAGTACTTC. As protein: CASSLVGQGPLSYEQYF.

This sequence joins TRBV5-1 and TRBJ2-7, with no clear D. Trimming took off 4 bases at V and 3 bases at J, with 5 bases between the two ends. CDR3 size: 11 residues. Germline V gene lookup returns CDR1 SGHRS and CDR2 YFSETQ. CDR3: CASSADYEQYF. The CDR3 bases are TGCGCCAGCAGCGCAGACTACGAGCAGTACTTC.